This note documents a single TCR beta chain sequence. What it binds is not known. It was with 60 Vbeta and 13 Jbeta primers that the PCR ran. Measured with immunoSEQ multiplex PCR; TCRdb has only the in-frame clones, and not every one. The sample consists of tens of thousands of clones, over 70% of them appearing once. Trimming removed 6 bases at V and 6 bases at J, with 11 bases between. Germline CDR1 and CDR2: MRHNA and SNTAGT. The CDR3 length is 12 residues. The sample is drawn from a study of cytomegalovirus exposure and HLA in healthy donors. Background on the study: Findings of an earlier analysis included about 120 million unique TCR beta sequences from 170 million or so T cells.

Study findings and constraints: With DRB1 most and HLA-C fewest, TCR association rates differed between HLA loci in a later analysis. Judged likely to be a sequencing artifact was a cluster of highly shared sequence variants. Most CMV-associated TCR beta chains appeared HLA-restricted in a later analysis.

The sequence was collected from a woman aged 40 to 50 in good health and CMV-seropositive. The rearrangement links TRBV6-4 to TRBJ1-1, with no clear D. The sequenced material came from PBMCs. The DNA of the CDR3 is TGTGCCAGCAGAGCTTATGAGGCTGAAGCTTTCTTT. This gives the protein CASRAYEAEAFF.